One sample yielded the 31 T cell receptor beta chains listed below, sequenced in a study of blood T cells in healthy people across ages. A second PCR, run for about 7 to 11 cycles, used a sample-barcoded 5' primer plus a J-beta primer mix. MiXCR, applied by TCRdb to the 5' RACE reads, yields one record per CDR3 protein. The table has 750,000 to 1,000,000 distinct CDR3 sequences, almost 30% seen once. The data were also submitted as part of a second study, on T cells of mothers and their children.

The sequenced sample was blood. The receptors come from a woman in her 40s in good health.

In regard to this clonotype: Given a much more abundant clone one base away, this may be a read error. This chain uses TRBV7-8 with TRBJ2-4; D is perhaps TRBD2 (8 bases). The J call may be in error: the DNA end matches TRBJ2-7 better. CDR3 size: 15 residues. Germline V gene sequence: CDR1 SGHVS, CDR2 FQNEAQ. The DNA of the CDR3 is TGTGCCAGCAGCTTAAGCGGGGGACAGAGTTGCGAGCAGTACTTC. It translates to CASSLSGGQSCEQYF.

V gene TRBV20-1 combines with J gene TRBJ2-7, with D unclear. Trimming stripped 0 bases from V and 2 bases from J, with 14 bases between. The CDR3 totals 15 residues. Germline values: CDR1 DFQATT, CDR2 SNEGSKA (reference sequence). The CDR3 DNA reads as TGCAGTGCTAGAGATGAACAAACACTAACCTACGAGCAGTACTTC. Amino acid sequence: CSARDEQTLTYEQYF.

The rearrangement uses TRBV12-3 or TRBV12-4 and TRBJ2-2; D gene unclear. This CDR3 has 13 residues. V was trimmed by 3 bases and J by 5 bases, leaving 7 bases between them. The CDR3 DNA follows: TGTGCCAGCAGTTTGAGAAAGACCGGGGAGCTGTTTTTT. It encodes CASSLRKTGELFF.

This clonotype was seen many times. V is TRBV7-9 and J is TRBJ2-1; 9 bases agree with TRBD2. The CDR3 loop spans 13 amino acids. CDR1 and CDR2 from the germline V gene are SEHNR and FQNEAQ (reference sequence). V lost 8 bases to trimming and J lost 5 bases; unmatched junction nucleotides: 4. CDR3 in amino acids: CASVLAGNNEQFF. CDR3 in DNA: TGTGCCAGCGTGCTAGCGGGAAACAATGAGCAGTTCTTC.

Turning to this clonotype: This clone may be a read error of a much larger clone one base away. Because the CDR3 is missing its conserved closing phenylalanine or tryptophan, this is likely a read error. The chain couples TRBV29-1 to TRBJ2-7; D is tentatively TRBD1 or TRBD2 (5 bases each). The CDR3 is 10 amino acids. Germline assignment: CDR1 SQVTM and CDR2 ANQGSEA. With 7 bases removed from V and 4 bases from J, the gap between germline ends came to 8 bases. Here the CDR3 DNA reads TGCAGCGCTGGGGGATACGAGCAGTACATC. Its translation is CSAGGYEQYI.

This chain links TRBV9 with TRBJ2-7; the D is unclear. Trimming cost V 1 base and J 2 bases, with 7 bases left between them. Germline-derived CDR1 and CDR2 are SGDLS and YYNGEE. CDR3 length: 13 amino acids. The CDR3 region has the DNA TGTGCCAGCAGCGTACACGGACCCTACGAGCAGTACTTC. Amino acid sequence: CASSVHGPYEQYF. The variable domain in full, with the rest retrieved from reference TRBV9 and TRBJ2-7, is DSGVTQTPKHLITATGQRVTLRCSPRSGDLSVYWYQQSLDQGLQFLIQYYNGEERAKGNILERFSAQQFPDLHSELNLSSLELGDSALYFCASSVHGPYEQYFGPGTRLTVT.

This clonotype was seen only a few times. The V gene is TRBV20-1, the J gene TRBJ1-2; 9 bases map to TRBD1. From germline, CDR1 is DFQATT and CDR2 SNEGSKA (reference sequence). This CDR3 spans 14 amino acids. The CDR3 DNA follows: TGCAGCCTGCAGAGTCGGGACAGGGCGTATGGCTACACCTTC. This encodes CSLQSRDRAYGYTF.

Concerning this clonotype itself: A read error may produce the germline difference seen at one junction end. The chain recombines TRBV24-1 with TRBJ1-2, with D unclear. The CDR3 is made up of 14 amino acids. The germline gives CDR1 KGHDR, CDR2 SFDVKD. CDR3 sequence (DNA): TGTGCCACCAGTGATTCGCCGGGGAACTGTGGCTACACCTTC. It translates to CATSDSPGNCGYTF.

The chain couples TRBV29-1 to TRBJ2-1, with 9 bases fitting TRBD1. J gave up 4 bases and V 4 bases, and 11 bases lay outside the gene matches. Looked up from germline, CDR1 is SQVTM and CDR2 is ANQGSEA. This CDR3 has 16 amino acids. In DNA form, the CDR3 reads TGCAGCGTTGCCGGTTCTCCGGGACAGGGATACAATGAGCAGTTCTTC. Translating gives CSVAGSPGQGYNEQFF.

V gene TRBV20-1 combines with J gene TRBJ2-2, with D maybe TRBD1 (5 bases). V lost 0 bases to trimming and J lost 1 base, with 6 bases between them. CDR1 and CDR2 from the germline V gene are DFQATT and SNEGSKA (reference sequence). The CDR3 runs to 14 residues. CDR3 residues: CSAREGQNTGELFF. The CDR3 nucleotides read TGCAGTGCTAGAGAGGGGCAGAACACCGGGGAGCTGTTTTTT.

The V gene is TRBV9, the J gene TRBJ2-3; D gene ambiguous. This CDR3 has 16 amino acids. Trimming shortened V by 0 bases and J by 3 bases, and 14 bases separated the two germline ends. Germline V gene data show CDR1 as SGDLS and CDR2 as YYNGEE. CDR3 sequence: CASSVVAGSQTDTQYF. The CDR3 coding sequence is TGTGCCAGCAGCGTAGTTGCCGGATCACAGACAGATACGCAGTATTTT.

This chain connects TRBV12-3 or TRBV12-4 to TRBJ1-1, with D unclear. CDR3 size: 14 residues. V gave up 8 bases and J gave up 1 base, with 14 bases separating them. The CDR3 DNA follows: TGTGCCAGCGGGTACACCAGCGAGAACACTGAAGCTTTCTTT. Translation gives CASGYTSENTEAFF.

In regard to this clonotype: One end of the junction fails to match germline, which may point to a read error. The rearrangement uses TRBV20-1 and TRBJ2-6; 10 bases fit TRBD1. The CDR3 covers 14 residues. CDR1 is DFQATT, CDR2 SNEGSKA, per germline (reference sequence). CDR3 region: CGASKGTGANVPTF. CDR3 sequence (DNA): TGCGGTGCTAGTAAGGGGACAGGGGCCAACGTCCCGACTTTC.

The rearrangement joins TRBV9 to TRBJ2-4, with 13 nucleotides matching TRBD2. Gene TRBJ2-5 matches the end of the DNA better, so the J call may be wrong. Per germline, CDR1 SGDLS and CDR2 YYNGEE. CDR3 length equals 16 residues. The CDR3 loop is CASSVYGLAGEETQYF. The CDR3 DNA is TGTGCCAGCAGCGTATATGGACTAGCGGGGGAGGAGACCCAGTACTTC.

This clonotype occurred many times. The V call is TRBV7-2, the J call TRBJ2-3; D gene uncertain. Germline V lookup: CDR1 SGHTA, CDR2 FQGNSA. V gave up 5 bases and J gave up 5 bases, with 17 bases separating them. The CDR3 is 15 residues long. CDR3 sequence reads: CASSPSRFLGDTQYF. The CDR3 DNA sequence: TGTGCCAGCAGCCCCTCTAGGTTTCTTGGAGATACGCAGTATTTT.

CDR3 in DNA: TGTGCCAGCGGCTACAGGGGACCTACCGGGGAGCTGTTTTTT. It codes for CASGYRGPTGELFF. The chain is built from TRBV12-3 or TRBV12-4 and TRBJ2-2, with 7 bases fitting TRBD1. This CDR3 region has 14 residues. V shed 8 bases and J 5 bases; nucleotides not matched to a gene: 8.

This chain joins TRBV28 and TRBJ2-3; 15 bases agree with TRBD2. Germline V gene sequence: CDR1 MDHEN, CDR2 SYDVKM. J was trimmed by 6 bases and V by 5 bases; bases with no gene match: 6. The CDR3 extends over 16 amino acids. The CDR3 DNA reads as TGTGCCAGCAGTCAGGGACTAGCGGGGGGACTTGATACGCAGTATTTT. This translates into CASSQGLAGGLDTQYF.

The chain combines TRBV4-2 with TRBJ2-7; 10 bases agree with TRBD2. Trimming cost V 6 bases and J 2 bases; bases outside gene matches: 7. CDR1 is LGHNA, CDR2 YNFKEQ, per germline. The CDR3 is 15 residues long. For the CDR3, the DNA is TGTGCCAGCAGAGCGCTAGCGGGGGATACCTACGAGCAGTACTTC. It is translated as CASRALAGDTYEQYF.

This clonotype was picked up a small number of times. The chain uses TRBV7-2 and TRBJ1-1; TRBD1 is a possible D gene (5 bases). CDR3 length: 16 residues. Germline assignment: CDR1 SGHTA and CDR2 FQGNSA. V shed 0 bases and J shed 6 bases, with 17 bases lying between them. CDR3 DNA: TGTGCCAGCAGCTTAGCGTACAGCAGGGAGGGAGCTGAAGCTTTCTTT. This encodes CASSLAYSREGAEAFF.

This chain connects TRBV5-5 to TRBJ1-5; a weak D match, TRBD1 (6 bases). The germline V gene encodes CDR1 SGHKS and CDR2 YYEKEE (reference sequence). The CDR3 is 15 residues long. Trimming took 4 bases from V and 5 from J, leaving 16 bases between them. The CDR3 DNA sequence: TGTGCCAGCAGCCCTGGAGGGGACACTTATCAGCCCCAGCATTTT. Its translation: CASSPGGDTYQPQHF.

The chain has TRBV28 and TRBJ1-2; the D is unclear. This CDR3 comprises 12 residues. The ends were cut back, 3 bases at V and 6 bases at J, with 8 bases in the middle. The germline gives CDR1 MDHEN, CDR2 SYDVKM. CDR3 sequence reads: CASSFYGNGYTF. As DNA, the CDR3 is TGTGCCAGCAGTTTTTACGGGAATGGCTACACCTTC.

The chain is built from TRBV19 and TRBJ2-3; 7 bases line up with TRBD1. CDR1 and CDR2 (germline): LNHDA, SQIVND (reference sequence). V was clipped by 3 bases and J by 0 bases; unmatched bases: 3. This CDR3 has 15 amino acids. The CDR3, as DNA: TGTGCCAGTAGTATCCTGACAGGGAGCACAGATACGCAGTATTTT. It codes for CASSILTGSTDTQYF.

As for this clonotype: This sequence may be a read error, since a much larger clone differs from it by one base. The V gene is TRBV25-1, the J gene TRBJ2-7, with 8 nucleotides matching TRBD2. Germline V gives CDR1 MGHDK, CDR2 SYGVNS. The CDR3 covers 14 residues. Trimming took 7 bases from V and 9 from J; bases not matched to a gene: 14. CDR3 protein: CASTEGRGGIGQYF. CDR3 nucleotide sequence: TGTGCCAGCACCGAGGGGCGCGGGGGGATCGGGCAGTACTTC.

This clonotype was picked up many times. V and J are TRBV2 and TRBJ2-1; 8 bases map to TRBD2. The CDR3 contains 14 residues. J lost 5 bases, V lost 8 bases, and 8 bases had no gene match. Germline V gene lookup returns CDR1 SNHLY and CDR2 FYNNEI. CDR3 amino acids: CASSRPGGDNEQFF. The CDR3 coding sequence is TGTGCCAGCTCAAGGCCGGGAGGGGACAATGAGCAGTTCTTC.

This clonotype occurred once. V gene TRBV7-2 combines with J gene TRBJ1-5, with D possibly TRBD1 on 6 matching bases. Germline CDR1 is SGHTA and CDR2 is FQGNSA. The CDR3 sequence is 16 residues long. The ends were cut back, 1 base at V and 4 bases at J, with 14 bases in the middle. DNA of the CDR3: TGTGCCAGCAGCTTAGAAATCGGGGGCGGAAATCAGCCCCAGCATTTT. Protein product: CASSLEIGGGNQPQHF.

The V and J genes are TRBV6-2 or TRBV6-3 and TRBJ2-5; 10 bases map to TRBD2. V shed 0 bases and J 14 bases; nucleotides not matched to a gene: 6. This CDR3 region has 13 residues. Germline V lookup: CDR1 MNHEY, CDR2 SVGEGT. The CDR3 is CASSYSPSGSPYF. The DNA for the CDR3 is TGTGCCAGCAGTTACTCTCCTAGCGGGAGTCCCTACTTC.

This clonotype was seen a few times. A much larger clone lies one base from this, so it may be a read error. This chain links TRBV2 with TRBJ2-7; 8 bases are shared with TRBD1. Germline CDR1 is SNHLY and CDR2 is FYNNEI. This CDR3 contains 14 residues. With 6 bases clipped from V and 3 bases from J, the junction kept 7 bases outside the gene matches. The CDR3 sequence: CASRERTGSYEQYF. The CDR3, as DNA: TGTGCCAGCAGGGAACGGACAGGGAGCTACGAGCAGTACTTC.

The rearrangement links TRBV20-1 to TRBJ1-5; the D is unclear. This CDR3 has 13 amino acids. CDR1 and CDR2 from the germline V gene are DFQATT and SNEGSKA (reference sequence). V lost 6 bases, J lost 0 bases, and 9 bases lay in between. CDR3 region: CSAARFSNQPQHF. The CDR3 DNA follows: TGCAGTGCCGCGCGGTTTAGCAATCAGCCCCAGCATTTT.

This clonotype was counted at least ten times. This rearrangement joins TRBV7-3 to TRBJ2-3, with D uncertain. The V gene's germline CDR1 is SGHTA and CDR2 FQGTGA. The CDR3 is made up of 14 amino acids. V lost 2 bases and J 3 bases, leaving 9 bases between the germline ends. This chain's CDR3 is CASSLRLPTDTQYF. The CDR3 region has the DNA TGTGCCAGCAGCTTACGCTTGCCAACAGATACGCAGTATTTT.

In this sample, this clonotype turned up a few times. The CDR3: CSAQSQRGANYGYTF. The DNA of the CDR3 is TGCAGTGCTCAATCCCAGCGGGGGGCGAACTATGGCTACACCTTC. The chain couples TRBV20-1 to TRBJ1-2; possible D gene TRBD1, 6 bases. V was trimmed by 5 bases and J by 2 bases, leaving 18 bases between them. The CDR3 is 15 amino acids. Germline V gene data show CDR1 as DFQATT and CDR2 as SNEGSKA (reference sequence).

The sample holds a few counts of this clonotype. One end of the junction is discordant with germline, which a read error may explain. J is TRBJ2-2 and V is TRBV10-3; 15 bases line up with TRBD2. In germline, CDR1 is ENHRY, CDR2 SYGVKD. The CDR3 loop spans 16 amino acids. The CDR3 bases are TGTGCCATCATGCGGACTAGCGGGGGGGTTGACGGGGAGCGGTTTTTT. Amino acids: CAIMRTSGGVDGERFF.